Listed below are T cell receptor beta chains from one sample, sequenced in a study of control samples from healthy donors and cancer patients. This table comes from immunoSEQ multiplex PCR, and its TCRdb copy is limited to in-frame clones, with some not included. The sample lists 90,000 to 150,000 clones; about 89% were seen once. Sequenced: blood. Every receptor here comes from a man aged 50 to 59 in good health. The CDR3 runs from the conserved cysteine through the conserved F or W. Each record gives: D gene, clone size, J gene, V gene, CDR3 DNA, CDR3 protein. D genes are given only for firm matches. Clone size is given for some rows only: seen once, a few or many times, or a class if the clone is expanded.

TRBD2 . TRBJ2-1 TRBV7-8 TGTGCCAGCAGCTTATACGGGACTAGCGGGGTAGGCTACAATGAGCAGTTCTTC CASSLYGTSGVGYNEQFF
. . TRBJ1-3 TRBV7-2 TGTGCCAGCAGCTCCTGGACTGGCTCTGGAAACACCATATATTTT CASSSWTGSGNTIYF
. . TRBJ1-6 TRBV5-1 TGCGCCAGCAGCCCGGACAAAAATAATTCACCCCTCCACTTT CASSPDKNNSPLHF
. . TRBJ2-2 TRBV25-1 TGTGCCAGCAGTGAATTGGGGGGCGCGAACACCGGGGAGCTGTTTTTT CASSELGGANTGELFF
. . TRBJ2-7 TRBV30 TGTGCCTGGACCAGGGGTCGGGAGCAGTACTTC CAWTRGREQYF
. . TRBJ1-5 TRBV4-2 TGTGCCAGCAGCCAAGGACAGATTAGCAATCAGCCCCAGCATTTT CASSQGQISNQPQHF
TRBD1 . TRBJ1-6 TRBV6-2/TRBV6-3 TGTGCCAGCAGTTCGACAGGGGAAAGTTCACCCCTCCACTTT CASSSTGESSPLHF
TRBD2 once TRBJ2-3 TRBV7-2 TGTGCCAGCAGCCCCGGACTAGCGGGGGGAGATACGCAGTATTTT CASSPGLAGGDTQYF
TRBD2 . TRBJ2-3 TRBV6-5 TGTGCCAGCAGCAAAAGGACTAGCGCGGATACGCAGTATTTT CASSKRTSADTQYF
. . TRBJ1-1 TRBV29-1 TGCAGCGTTGGCCCTTGGGGGCGCGATGAAGCTTTCTTT CSVGPWGRDEAFF
. . TRBJ1-1 TRBV2 TGTGCCAGCAGTCTTACAGGGACGAACACTGAAGCTTTCTTT CASSLTGTNTEAFF
. few TRBJ1-5 TRBV5-1 TGCGCCAGCAGTCCCGACAGTCACAATCAGCCCCAGCATTTT CASSPDSHNQPQHF
. . TRBJ2-1 TRBV18 TGTGCCAGCTCACCAGGACCCAATAACAATGCTGAGCAGTTCTTC CASSPGPNNNAEQFF
TRBD1 . TRBJ1-2 TRBV4-3 TGCGCCAGCAGCCAAGATCGGGGACAGGGCTATGGCTACACCTTC CASSQDRGQGYGYTF
TRBD1 . TRBJ2-3 TRBV29-1 TGCAGCGTTGAGGGCCCGGGACAGGGGGCGGGAGATACGCAGTATTTT CSVEGPGQGAGDTQYF
TRBD2 . TRBJ2-3 TRBV24-1 TGTGCCACCAGTGTGCGGGGAGGGGTGGCACAGTATTTT CATSVRGGVAQYF
. once TRBJ2-5 TRBV15 TGTGCCACCAGCAGAGATCTTAACAGGGAGAGAGGGGAGACCCAGTACTTC CATSRDLNRERGETQYF
TRBD1 once TRBJ2-7 TRBV2 TGTGCCACTGGGACAGGGGGCCGGCTATACGAGCAGTACTTC CATGTGGRLYEQYF
. . TRBJ1-5 TRBV10-3 TGTGCCATCAGCGGGAAGGACAGTGACAATCAGCCCCAGCATTTT CAISGKDSDNQPQHF
TRBD1 . TRBJ1-4 TRBV6-1 TGTGCCAGCAGTGTTTCGTCCGGGACAGGGGAGGCGAATGAAAAACTGTTTTTT CASSVSSGTGEANEKLFF
TRBD2 once TRBJ2-5 TRBV3-1/TRBV3-2 TGTGCCAGCAGTCAGGGGCGGGGGGGATTCCAAGAGACCCAGTACTTC CASSQGRGGFQETQYF
. . TRBJ1-1 TRBV9 TGTGCCAGCAGCGCCTCCACGAACACTGAAGCTTTCTTT CASSASTNTEAFF
. . TRBJ1-1 TRBV6-4 TGTGCCAGCAGGGAGGAGCTGAACACTGAAGCTTTCTTT CASREELNTEAFF
. . TRBJ2-5 TRBV20-1 TGCAGTGCCGGTCGGGAGACCCAGTACTTC CSAGRETQYF
. . TRBJ1-1 TRBV27 TGTGCCAGCAGTTTATCGAGGACATATGAAGCTTTCTTT CASSLSRTYEAFF
. . TRBJ1-2 TRBV3-1/TRBV3-2 TGTGCCAGCAGCCAAGGAGGGGCTGGGTATGGCTACACCTTC CASSQGGAGYGYTF
. . TRBJ2-3 TRBV10-3 TGTGCCATCAGGCCCTTCGGGGGGCAGGGTGTGGATACGCAGTATTTT CAIRPFGGQGVDTQYF
. . TRBJ2-7 TRBV27 TGTGCCAGCAGTTTGGATGGAGGGATGGCCTACGAGCAGTACTTC CASSLDGGMAYEQYF
. . TRBJ1-1 TRBV27 TGTGCCAGCAGTTTGGTTGGGCAGGACACTGAAGCTTTCTTT CASSLVGQDTEAFF
TRBD1 . TRBJ1-1 TRBV6-6 TGTGCCAGCAGTGGGACAGGGGTAAGGGGGGCTTTCTTT CASSGTGVRGAFF
. . TRBJ2-5 TRBV19 TGTGCCAGTTCCCGCGATGGGGGCACTAAGACCCAGTACTTC CASSRDGGTKTQYF
. . TRBJ1-1 TRBV5-1 TGCGCCAGCAGCGGTGGCATGGGACGGCTGAACACTGAAGCTTTCTTT CASSGGMGRLNTEAFF
. . TRBJ1-1 TRBV29-1 TGCAGCGTTGTATCGGGGACCGTAGCGGCTTTCTTT CSVVSGTVAAFF
. . TRBJ1-1 TRBV25-1 TGTGCCAGCAGTGAATGGAAGACAAAACAGGGTTTCACTGAAGCTTTCTTT CASSEWKTKQGFTEAFF
. . TRBJ1-4 TRBV6-2/TRBV6-3 TGTGCCAGCAGTTACTCGTTCGCGACACCGTTCGAAAAACTGTTTTTT CASSYSFATPFEKLFF
TRBD1 . TRBJ2-3 TRBV6-5 TGTGCCAGCAGTTACCAGCTCGGGACAGCAGATACGCAGTATTTT CASSYQLGTADTQYF
. . TRBJ1-1 TRBV29-1 TGCAGCGTTAGGCAGAACATGAACACTGAAGCTTTCTTT CSVRQNMNTEAFF
. . TRBJ1-5 TRBV19 TGTGCCAGTAGTATTACATTTAATCAGCCCCAGCATTTT CASSITFNQPQHF
. . TRBJ2-5 TRBV30 TGTGCCTGGAGTAGAGGGACCCAGTACTTC CAWSRGTQYF
. . TRBJ1-1 TRBV3-1/TRBV3-2 TGTGCCAGCAGCCGGCGTCGGACCGACACTGAAGCTTTCTTT CASSRRRTDTEAFF
TRBD1 . TRBJ1-5 TRBV7-2 TGTGCCAGCAGTCCCGACAGGGCCGGGAATCAGCCCCAGCATTTT CASSPDRAGNQPQHF
. . TRBJ1-2 TRBV30 TGTGCCTCCAGTTCGGGCAGGGCCTATGGCTACACCTTC CASSSGRAYGYTF
TRBD1 . TRBJ1-4 TRBV19 TGTGCCAGTAGTCTAGGGGGCGGACTGTTTTTT CASSLGGGLFF
. . TRBJ1-2 TRBV27 TGTGCCAGCAGTTTGGGAGGGGCCAACTATGGCTACACCTTC CASSLGGANYGYTF
. . TRBJ1-2 TRBV6-5 TGTGCCAGCAACCAAGTAGGGAATCCTGGCTACACCTTC CASNQVGNPGYTF
. . TRBJ1-4 TRBV2 TGTGCCAGCAGTGAAAACGGGGACGGCATCTGGGGAGGTGAAAAACTGTTTTTT CASSENGDGIWGGEKLFF
TRBD1 . TRBJ2-7 TRBV7-9 TGTGCCAGCAGCCCGGACAGGGGGCCCTACGAGCAGTACTTC CASSPDRGPYEQYF
. once TRBJ2-1 TRBV19 TGTGCCAGTAGTATTAATCGAGGTAATGAGCAGTTCTTC CASSINRGNEQFF
TRBD2 . TRBJ2-1 TRBV19 TGTGCCAGTAGTGCCAAACTAGCGGACTCCTACAATGAGCAGTTCTTC CASSAKLADSYNEQFF
TRBD1 . TRBJ1-2 TRBV7-2 TGTGCCAGCAGCGCGGACAGGGGGGGTGGCTACACCTTC CASSADRGGGYTF
. . TRBJ1-3 TRBV9 TGTGCCAGCAGCGTAGAGAGCCAAAACACCATATATTTT CASSVESQNTIYF
TRBD2 once TRBJ2-5 TRBV6-1 TGTGCCAGCAGTGAAGGCGGGGGGCGGGAGACCCAGTACTTC CASSEGGGRETQYF
. . TRBJ1-2 TRBV4-2 TGTGCCAGCAGCCAGGAGGGTTATGGCTACACCTTC CASSQEGYGYTF
TRBD1 . TRBJ1-2 TRBV5-8 TGTGCCAGCAGCACCCAAAAGGGGGCAGGTGGCTACACCTTC CASSTQKGAGGYTF
. . TRBJ1-2 TRBV19 TGTGCCAGTAGACCACGGCCCGGTAACTATGGCTACACCTTC CASRPRPGNYGYTF
. . TRBJ2-7 TRBV6-5 TGTGCCAGCATCCACCTGGGACTCCCTTCCGAGCAGTACTTC CASIHLGLPSEQYF
. . TRBJ2-1 TRBV10-3 TGTGCCATCAGTCCAGAACCAAACAATGAGCAGTTCTTC CAISPEPNNEQFF
. . TRBJ1-3 TRBV10-1 TGCGCCAGCAGCCCAGACAGCTGCTCTGGAAACACCATATATTTT CASSPDSCSGNTIYF
TRBD1 . TRBJ1-2 TRBV25-1 TGTGCCAGCAGTGGGACAGGGATAAACTATGGCTACACCTTC CASSGTGINYGYTF
. . TRBJ1-1 TRBV10-3 TGTGCCATCAGGATGGACAGCGTGAACACTGAAGCTTTCTTT CAIRMDSVNTEAFF